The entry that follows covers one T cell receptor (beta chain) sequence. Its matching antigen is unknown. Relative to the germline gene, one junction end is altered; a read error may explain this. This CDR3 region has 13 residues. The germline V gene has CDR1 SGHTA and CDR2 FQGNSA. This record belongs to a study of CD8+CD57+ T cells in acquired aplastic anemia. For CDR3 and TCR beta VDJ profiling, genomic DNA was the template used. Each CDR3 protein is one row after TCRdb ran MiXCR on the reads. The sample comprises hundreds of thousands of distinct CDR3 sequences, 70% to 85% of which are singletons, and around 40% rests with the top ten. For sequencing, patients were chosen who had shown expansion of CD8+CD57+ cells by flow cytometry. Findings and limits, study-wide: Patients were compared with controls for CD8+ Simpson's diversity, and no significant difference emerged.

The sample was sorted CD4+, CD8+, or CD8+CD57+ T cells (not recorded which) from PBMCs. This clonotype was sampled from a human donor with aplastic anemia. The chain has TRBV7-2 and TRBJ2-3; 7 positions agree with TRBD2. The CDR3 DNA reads TGTGCCAGCGGGGTAGCGGGCACAGACGATACGCAGTTT. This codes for CASGVAGTDDTQF. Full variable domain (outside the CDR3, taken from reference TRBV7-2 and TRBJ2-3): GAGVSQSPSNKVTEKGKDVELRCDPISGHTALYWYRQSLGQGLEFLIYFQGNSAPDKSGLPSDRFSAERTGGSVSTLTIQRTQQEDSAVYLCASGVAGTDDTQFGPGTRLTVL.